The sequence of this T cell receptor (beta chain) was determined in a study of identical twins. Study outcomes and limitations: The analysis was cross-sectional rather than longitudinal within donors.

This clonotype was recorded at least ten times. The antigen is undetermined. Trimming left V 6 bases short and J 5 bases short, with 7 bases between. CDR1 is ENHRY, CDR2 SYGVKD, per germline. This CDR3 has 11 amino acids. Using its own MiXCR run on the 5' RACE reads, TCRdb lists one record per CDR3 protein. Of 1,800,000 or so distinct CDR3 sequences listed, about 32% are singletons. The sequenced material came from cord blood. This chain connects TRBV10-3 to TRBJ1-2, with D possibly matching TRBD1 (5 bases). The origin of this receptor is a newborn girl in good health. CDR3 loop: CAIRGGYGYTF. Here the CDR3 DNA reads TGTGCCATCAGGGGGGGTTATGGCTACACCTTC.